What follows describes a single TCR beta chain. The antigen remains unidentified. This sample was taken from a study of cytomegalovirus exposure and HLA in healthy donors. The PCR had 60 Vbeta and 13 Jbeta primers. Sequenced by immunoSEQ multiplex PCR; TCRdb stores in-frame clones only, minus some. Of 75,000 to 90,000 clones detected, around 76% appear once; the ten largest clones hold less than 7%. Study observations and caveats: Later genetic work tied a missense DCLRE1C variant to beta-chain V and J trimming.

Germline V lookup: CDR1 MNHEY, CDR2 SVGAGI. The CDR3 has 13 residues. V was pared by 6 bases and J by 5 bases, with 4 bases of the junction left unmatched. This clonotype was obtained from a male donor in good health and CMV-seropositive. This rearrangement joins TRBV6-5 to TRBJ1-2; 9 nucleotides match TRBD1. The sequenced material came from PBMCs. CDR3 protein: CASSVDRGYGYTF. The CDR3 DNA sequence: TGTGCCAGCAGCGTGGACAGGGGATATGGCTACACCTTC.